This is a list of T cell receptor beta chains from one sample in a study of regulatory T cells in long-lasting Graves disease. TCRdb independently ran MiXCR on the multiplex PCR reads; one entry per CDR3 protein. The sample has around 450,000 distinct CDR3 sequences, 20% to 25% seen once. The sequencing here drew on peripheral blood mononuclear cells (PBMCs), taken when the disease was refractory, from a patient treated with antithyroid drugs. Receptors originate from a female donor with Graves disease. Both conserved end residues are part of each CDR3. A D gene is named only where the DNA matches it firmly. Some rows mark clone size as missing; the rest say once, few, many or name a class of expanded clone.

size: few; length: 15; V: TRBV11-1; D: .; J: TRBJ1-2; DNA: TGTGCCAGCAGCCGAGATGGTCCTCCCCAGTATGGCTACACCTTC; CDR3: CASSRDGPPQYGYTF
size: few; length: 12; V: TRBV20-1; D: .; J: TRBJ1-5; DNA: TGCAGTGCCAAGTATAGCAATCAGCCCCAGCATTTT; CDR3: CSAKYSNQPQHF
size: few; length: 14; V: TRBV24-1; D: .; J: TRBJ2-7; DNA: TGTGCCACCAGTGATCCAATTGTTCGGGACGAGCAGTACTTC; CDR3: CATSDPIVRDEQYF
size: many; length: 14; V: TRBV28; D: .; J: TRBJ1-4; DNA: TGTGCCAGCAGTTCGGACTCAACTAATGAAAAACTGTTTTTT; CDR3: CASSSDSTNEKLFF
size: many; length: 14; V: TRBV30; D: .; J: TRBJ1-1; DNA: TGTGCCTGGAGGAGGGGAACAATGAACACTGAAGCTTTCTTT; CDR3: CAWRRGTMNTEAFF
size: few; length: 14; V: TRBV28; D: .; J: TRBJ1-4; DNA: TGTGCCAGCAGGGAAGGGAATTATAATGAAAAACTGTTTTTT; CDR3: CASREGNYNEKLFF
size: many; length: 15; V: TRBV12-3/TRBV12-4; D: .; J: TRBJ2-3; DNA: TGTGCCAGCAGTCTCCGGGACTTCCGCACAGATACGCAGTATTTT; CDR3: CASSLRDFRTDTQYF
size: .; length: 15; V: TRBV19; D: .; J: TRBJ2-5; DNA: TGTGCCAGTAGTACTTGGACAGCCCCGGGAGAGACCCAGTACTTC; CDR3: CASSTWTAPGETQYF
size: many; length: 13; V: TRBV28; D: .; J: TRBJ2-5; DNA: TGTGCCAGCAGTTTATACAGAGAAGAGACCCAGTACTTC; CDR3: CASSLYREETQYF
size: .; length: 15; V: TRBV20-1; D: TRBD2; J: TRBJ2-7; DNA: TGCAGTGCTAGAGTAGGGACTAGCGGGAGATACGAGCAGTACTTC; CDR3: CSARVGTSGRYEQYF
size: many; length: 14; V: TRBV12-3/TRBV12-4; D: .; J: TRBJ1-1; DNA: TGTGCCAGCAGTTTGGATCAACGGGGTGAGGAAGCTTTCTTT; CDR3: CASSLDQRGEEAFF
size: many; length: 14; V: TRBV28; D: TRBD1; J: TRBJ1-6; DNA: TGTGCCACGATAGGACAGGGAGGAGGATCACCCCTCCACTTT; CDR3: CATIGQGGGSPLHF
size: many; length: 13; V: TRBV28; D: TRBD2; J: TRBJ2-7; DNA: TGTGCCAGCAGTATAGGACTAGACTACGAGCAGTACTTC; CDR3: CASSIGLDYEQYF
size: few; length: 11; V: TRBV13; D: .; J: TRBJ1-3; DNA: TGTGCCAGCAGCTTGTCAAACACCATATATTTT; CDR3: CASSLSNTIYF
size: few; length: 15; V: TRBV19; D: TRBD1; J: TRBJ2-7; DNA: TGTGCCAGTAGTATAGGAGGGACAGGCACCTACGAGCAGTACTTC; CDR3: CASSIGGTGTYEQYF
size: .; length: 13; V: TRBV6-1; D: .; J: TRBJ2-6; DNA: TGTGCCGGGGCGGGATCAGGGGCCAACGTCCTGACTTTC; CDR3: CAGAGSGANVLTF
size: many; length: 18; V: TRBV28; D: .; J: TRBJ1-4; DNA: TGTGCCAGCAGTCGCGCTACCGGGACACCGACAACTAATGAAAAACTGTTTTTT; CDR3: CASSRATGTPTTNEKLFF
size: .; length: 14; V: TRBV5-6; D: TRBD1; J: TRBJ1-5; DNA: TGTGCCAGCAGCCTGAGGGGACAGGGGCAGCCCCAGCATTTT; CDR3: CASSLRGQGQPQHF
size: few; length: 16; V: TRBV7-9; D: TRBD1; J: TRBJ2-5; DNA: TGTGCCAGCAGCTTGACCCAGACAGGGTTTGGAGAGACCCAGTACTTC; CDR3: CASSLTQTGFGETQYF
size: .; length: 16; V: TRBV24-1; D: .; J: TRBJ2-2; DNA: TGTGCCACCAGTGATTTCAGGGGCCCGAACACCGGGGAGCTGTTTTTT; CDR3: CATSDFRGPNTGELFF